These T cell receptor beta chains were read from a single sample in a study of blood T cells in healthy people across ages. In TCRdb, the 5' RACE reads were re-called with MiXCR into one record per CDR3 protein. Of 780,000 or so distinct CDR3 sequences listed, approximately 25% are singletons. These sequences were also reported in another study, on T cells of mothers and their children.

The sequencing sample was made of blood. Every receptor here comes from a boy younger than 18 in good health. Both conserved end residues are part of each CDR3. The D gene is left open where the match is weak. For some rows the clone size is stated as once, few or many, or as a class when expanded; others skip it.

CDR3 DNA: TGCGCCAGCAGCCAAGAGGGACAATCAACTAATGAAAAACTGTTTTTT; CDR3 protein: CASSQEGQSTNEKLFF; V gene: TRBV4-3; clone size: few; J gene: TRBJ1-4; D gene: .
CDR3 DNA: TGTGCCAGCTCACCCGGGACAGCCGAAGCTTTCTTT; CDR3 protein: CASSPGTAEAFF; V gene: TRBV18; clone size: few; J gene: TRBJ1-1; D gene: TRBD1
CDR3 DNA: TGCGCCAAGGGCTGTTGTCGAGGAGGCGCGGATAACTATGGCTACACCTTC; CDR3 protein: CAKGCCRGGADNYGYTF; V gene: TRBV23-1; clone size: .; J gene: TRBJ1-2; D gene: .
CDR3 DNA: TGCGCCAGCAGCCCTCCGTCTAACACCGGGGAGCTGTTTTTT; CDR3 protein: CASSPPSNTGELFF; V gene: TRBV5-1; clone size: .; J gene: TRBJ2-2; D gene: .
CDR3 DNA: TGTGCCAGCAGTGGTCAAGGGGTGCAAGAGACCCAGTACTTC; CDR3 protein: CASSGQGVQETQYF; V gene: TRBV25-1; clone size: .; J gene: TRBJ2-5; D gene: .
CDR3 DNA: TGTGCCACCAGCAGAGTACTAGCGGGGAGCTCCTACAATGAGCAGTTCTTC; CDR3 protein: CATSRVLAGSSYNEQFF; V gene: TRBV15; clone size: few; J gene: TRBJ2-1; D gene: TRBD2
CDR3 DNA: TGCAGTGCTAGAGCGGCGGGGAGTGGCACTGAGACCCAGTACTTC; CDR3 protein: CSARAAGSGTETQYF; V gene: TRBV20-1; clone size: .; J gene: TRBJ2-5; D gene: .
CDR3 DNA: TGTGCCAGCAGTTCTCCGGGACTAGCCTACAATGAGCAGTTCTTC; CDR3 protein: CASSSPGLAYNEQFF; V gene: TRBV27; clone size: few; J gene: TRBJ2-1; D gene: TRBD2
CDR3 DNA: TGTGCCACCGGGAGGGGGGGCGTTCAAGAGACCCAGTACTTC; CDR3 protein: CATGRGGVQETQYF; V gene: TRBV24-1; clone size: .; J gene: TRBJ2-5; D gene: .
CDR3 DNA: TGTGCCTGGAGTGATACGGTGAGGGTATCTGGGGCCAACGTCCTGACTTTC; CDR3 protein: CAWSDTVRVSGANVLTF; V gene: TRBV30; clone size: few; J gene: TRBJ2-6; D gene: .
CDR3 DNA: TGTGCCAGCAGTGAGTCCTTGGCCAAAAACATTCAGTACTTC; CDR3 protein: CASSESLAKNIQYF; V gene: TRBV12-3/TRBV12-4; clone size: few; J gene: TRBJ2-4; D gene: .
CDR3 DNA: TGTGCCAGCAGTTTGCGTAGGGGCTTAGAGACCCCGTACTTC; CDR3 protein: CASSLRRGLETPYF; V gene: TRBV12-3/TRBV12-4; clone size: few; J gene: TRBJ2-5; D gene: .
CDR3 DNA: TGTGCCAGCAGCTTAGAACTCCTTCCAGAGACCCAGTACTTC; CDR3 protein: CASSLELLPETQYF; V gene: TRBV11-2; clone size: .; J gene: TRBJ2-5; D gene: .
CDR3 DNA: TGTGCCAGCTCACCGTCTAAGGGTCGGTTCTCTGGGGCCAACGTCCTGACTTTC; CDR3 protein: CASSPSKGRFSGANVLTF; V gene: TRBV18; clone size: once; J gene: TRBJ2-6; D gene: .
CDR3 DNA: TGTGCCAGCACCCTGGGAGGGGTAATCGGTTCGGACGAGCAGTACTTC; CDR3 protein: CASTLGGVIGSDEQYF; V gene: TRBV28; clone size: few; J gene: TRBJ2-7; D gene: TRBD2
CDR3 DNA: TGTGCCAGTAGTATAGACCTGACAGGGTTCAATGAGCAGTTCTTC; CDR3 protein: CASSIDLTGFNEQFF; V gene: TRBV19; clone size: .; J gene: TRBJ2-1; D gene: TRBD1
CDR3 DNA: TGTGCCAGCCGGGACAGCGCAAGCAATGAGCAGTTCTTC; CDR3 protein: CASRDSASNEQFF; V gene: TRBV2; clone size: few; J gene: TRBJ2-1; D gene: TRBD1
CDR3 DNA: TGTGCCTGGAGTTTTAACGGGGGCCAAGAGACCCAGTACTTC; CDR3 protein: CAWSFNGGQETQYF; V gene: TRBV30; clone size: .; J gene: TRBJ2-5; D gene: .
CDR3 DNA: TGTGCCAGTAGTCACCGGGACAGTACATTCTCGTACTTC; CDR3 protein: CASSHRDSTFSYF; V gene: TRBV19; clone size: few; J gene: TRBJ2-7; D gene: TRBD1
CDR3 DNA: TGTGCCATCAGTGGGACAGAAGAGACCCAGTACTTC; CDR3 protein: CAISGTEETQYF; V gene: TRBV10-3; clone size: many; J gene: TRBJ2-5; D gene: .
CDR3 DNA: TGTGCCAGCAGACCTACAGGGAACTACGAGCAGTACTTC; CDR3 protein: CASRPTGNYEQYF; V gene: TRBV27; clone size: .; J gene: TRBJ2-7; D gene: .
CDR3 DNA: TGTGCCAGCAGCCCAAGCTCTGGACGGACGTCGCACGAGCAGTACTTC; CDR3 protein: CASSPSSGRTSHEQYF; V gene: TRBV7-3; clone size: few; J gene: TRBJ2-7; D gene: .
CDR3 DNA: TGTGCCATACGGGAGGATAATGAAAAACTGTTTTTT; CDR3 protein: CAIREDNEKLFF; V gene: TRBV12-3/TRBV12-4; clone size: few; J gene: TRBJ1-4; D gene: .
CDR3 DNA: TGTGCCAGCAGCCAAGATTGGCAGGGGGACGACAACTATGGCTACACCTTC; CDR3 protein: CASSQDWQGDDNYGYTF; V gene: TRBV14; clone size: .; J gene: TRBJ1-2; D gene: TRBD1
CDR3 DNA: TGTGCCAGCAGCAGAGAAGCAGATACGCAGTATTTT; CDR3 protein: CASSREADTQYF; V gene: TRBV7-9; clone size: few; J gene: TRBJ2-3; D gene: .
CDR3 DNA: TGTGCCAGCTCACCACCGCCGCCTAGTAAAGCTTTCTTT; CDR3 protein: CASSPPPPSKAFF; V gene: TRBV18; clone size: .; J gene: TRBJ1-1; D gene: .
CDR3 DNA: TGTGCCAGCAGCCAAGACCCCCTGGTCTACGAGCAGTACTTC; CDR3 protein: CASSQDPLVYEQYF; V gene: TRBV14; clone size: .; J gene: TRBJ2-7; D gene: .
CDR3 DNA: TGTGCCAGCAGCTTGAGTTCCAGGGGTTTTACAGATACGCAGTATTTT; CDR3 protein: CASSLSSRGFTDTQYF; V gene: TRBV7-9; clone size: .; J gene: TRBJ2-3; D gene: .
CDR3 DNA: TGTGCCAGCAGCCCACCGGGACTAGATTACAATGAGCAGTTCTTC; CDR3 protein: CASSPPGLDYNEQFF; V gene: TRBV6-2/TRBV6-3; clone size: .; J gene: TRBJ2-1; D gene: TRBD2
CDR3 DNA: TGTGCCAGCAGTGAGCGTCCTGCGTATGGCTACACCTTC; CDR3 protein: CASSERPAYGYTF; V gene: TRBV2; clone size: few; J gene: TRBJ1-2; D gene: .
CDR3 DNA: TGCGCCAGCAGCCAACGAAGGTCCTATAATTCACCCCTCCACTTT; CDR3 protein: CASSQRRSYNSPLHF; V gene: TRBV4-3; clone size: .; J gene: TRBJ1-6; D gene: .
CDR3 DNA: TGCAGCGTTGACTTTGGGGACTCTGGGGCCAACGTCCTGACTTTC; CDR3 protein: CSVDFGDSGANVLTF; V gene: TRBV29-1; clone size: few; J gene: TRBJ2-6; D gene: .
CDR3 DNA: TGTGCCAGCGGGTTAAGACAGAACACTGAAGCTTTCTTT; CDR3 protein: CASGLRQNTEAFF; V gene: TRBV7-2; clone size: few; J gene: TRBJ1-1; D gene: .
CDR3 DNA: TGTGCCAGCAGCTTTGGGGGCTCATCCTCCTACGAGCAGTACTTC; CDR3 protein: CASSFGGSSSYEQYF; V gene: TRBV7-2; clone size: many; J gene: TRBJ2-7; D gene: .
CDR3 DNA: TGTGCCAGCAGTATGGATTTTAGCAATCAGCCCCAGCATTTT; CDR3 protein: CASSMDFSNQPQHF; V gene: TRBV27; clone size: many; J gene: TRBJ1-5; D gene: .